The rows below give T cell receptor beta chains drawn from one sample of a study of regulatory T cells in long-lasting Graves disease. From the multiplex PCR reads, TCRdb called clonotypes with MiXCR, one entry per CDR3 protein. In the table there are roughly 610,000 distinct CDR3 sequences, roughly a sixth of which are singletons. These data also formed part of another study, on T cells in Graves' hyperthyroidism and ophthalmopathy.

The sample in question was peripheral blood mononuclear cells (PBMCs), obtained at new diagnosis, from a patient treated with antithyroid drugs. The receptors shown here come from a man younger than 35 with Graves disease. CDR3s include the opening cysteine and the closing phenylalanine or tryptophan. A D gene is named only where the DNA matches it firmly. The size field is filled for only some rows; it gives once, few, many or a size class.

D gene,clone size,J gene,V gene,CDR3 protein,CDR3 DNA
-,many,TRBJ2-1,TRBV2,CASGSGPTYNEQFF,TGTGCCAGCGGTAGCGGACCCACCTACAATGAGCAGTTCTTC
-,-,TRBJ1-3,TRBV5-1,CASSLAQASGNTIYF,TGCGCCAGCAGCTTGGCCCAGGCCTCTGGAAACACCATATATTTT
-,many,TRBJ2-3,TRBV6-2/TRBV6-3,CASSYLQGTSTDTQYF,TGTGCCAGCAGTTACTTACAGGGGACTTCCACAGATACGCAGTATTTT
-,many,TRBJ2-2,TRBV18,CASSPPTGPPVTGELFF,TGTGCCAGCTCACCACCCACAGGGCCCCCGGTCACCGGGGAGCTGTTTTTT
-,-,TRBJ1-2,TRBV19,CASSIDEALGSGYTF,TGTGCCAGTAGTATAGATGAAGCCCTGGGAAGTGGCTACACCTTC
TRBD1,few,TRBJ2-5,TRBV13,CASSLLQGETQYF,TGTGCCAGCAGCTTATTACAGGGGGAGACCCAGTACTTC
-,many,TRBJ2-5,TRBV11-2,CASSPTLYQETQYF,TGTGCCAGCAGTCCAACACTCTACCAAGAGACCCAGTACTTC
TRBD2,few,TRBJ2-2,TRBV10-3,CASKLAGGNTGELSF,TGTGCCAGCAAACTAGCGGGAGGCAACACCGGGGAGCTGTCTTTT
TRBD2,many,TRBJ2-3,TRBV18,CASSPRLAGGRDTQYF,TGTGCCAGCTCACCCCGGCTAGCGGGAGGACGAGATACGCAGTATTTT
TRBD2,few,TRBJ2-3,TRBV13,CASSLAMAGGSTDTQYF,TGTGCCAGCAGCTTAGCTATGGCGGGAGGGAGCACAGATACGCAGTATTTT
-,-,TRBJ1-5,TRBV10-3,CAISESGGDYNQPQHF,TGTGCCATCAGTGAATCGGGGGGCGATTACAATCAGCCCCAGCATTTT
-,few,TRBJ2-1,TRBV6-1,CASSPTGLGEQFF,TGTGCCAGCAGCCCGACAGGTCTTGGTGAGCAGTTCTTC
-,many,TRBJ1-1,TRBV20-1,CSSNSGHPNTEAFF,TGCAGTTCAAACTCAGGACACCCGAACACTGAAGCTTTCTTT
TRBD2,-,TRBJ2-3,TRBV12-3/TRBV12-4,CASKPGRREVGTDTQYF,TGTGCCAGCAAACCCGGGAGGCGGGAGGTCGGGACAGATACGCAGTATTTT